These 6 T cell receptor beta chains came from one sample sequenced in a study of OX40 agonist ivuxolimab in advanced cancers. Only in-frame clones appear in the TCRdb table, and some are missing; sequencing was by immunoSEQ multiplex PCR. The table records tens of thousands of clones, roughly 88% of them present only once. The material was CD4+ or CD8+ T cells sorted from blood, obtained in a trial of the OX40 agonist ivuxolimab. These receptors were obtained from an adult with an advanced solid tumor such as melanoma, head and neck, liver or kidney cancer.

V and J are TRBV5-8 and TRBJ1-1; D gene unclear. CDR3 size: 14 residues. Germline CDR1 SGHTS, CDR2 YDEGEE. V was pared by 1 base and J by 0 bases, with 7 bases between. CDR3 residues: CASSLRSLNTEAFF. The DNA for the CDR3 is TGTGCCAGCAGCTTGCGGAGTCTGAACACTGAAGCTTTCTTT.

This chain connects TRBV4-3 to TRBJ2-1; 11 bases are shared with TRBD2. Germline V lookup: CDR1 LGHNA, CDR2 YSLEER. The CDR3 sequence is 17 residues long. V lost 0 bases, J lost 8 bases, and 9 bases stayed unmatched. The CDR3 nucleotides read TGCGCCAGCAGCCAAGATTTTTTAGCGGGAGGGGGCGATGAGCAGTTCTTC. This sequence encodes CASSQDFLAGGGDEQFF.

The chain combines TRBV6-5 with TRBJ2-5, with D maybe TRBD2 (5 bases). The germline V gene encodes CDR1 MNHEY and CDR2 SVGAGI. V lost 3 bases to trimming and J lost 5 bases, with 16 bases between them. The CDR3 covers 15 residues. The CDR3 nucleotides read TGTGCCAGCAGTTATTCGGACGGACTTGGGGAGACCCAGTACTTC. It yields the protein CASSYSDGLGETQYF.

V is TRBV19 and J is TRBJ1-4, with D perhaps matching TRBD1 (5 bases). V dropped 1 base and J dropped 5 bases, with 8 bases sitting between them. Germline CDR1 reads LNHDA; CDR2 reads SQIVND (reference sequence). This CDR3 contains 14 residues. CDR3 sequence (DNA): TGTGCCAGTAGTATAGGGAGGGACAATGAAAAACTGTTTTTT. It specifies CASSIGRDNEKLFF. Full variable domain (rest looked up from reference TRBV19 and TRBJ1-4): DGGITQSPKYLFRKEGQNVTLSCEQNLNHDAMYWYRQDPGQGLRLIYYSQIVNDFQKGDIAEGYSVSREKKESFPLTVTSAQKNPTAFYLCASSIGRDNEKLFFGSGTQLSVL.

This chain joins TRBV28 and TRBJ2-1; either TRBD1 or TRBD2 may fit D (5 bases each). The CDR3 runs to 15 residues. Between the trimmed V and J ends, which lost 5 bases and 0 bases, there was a span of 11 bases. From germline, CDR1 is MDHEN and CDR2 SYDVKM. Here the CDR3 reads CASSPWDGSYNEQFF. The CDR3 DNA is TGTGCCAGCAGTCCCTGGGACGGCTCCTACAATGAGCAGTTCTTC.

The V gene is TRBV6-6, the J gene TRBJ1-5, with 8 bases matching TRBD1. The CDR3 totals 13 residues. The V segment lost 6 bases and the J segment 7 bases; nucleotides outside the gene matches: 5. Per the germline V gene, CDR1 is MNHNY and CDR2 is SVGAGI (reference sequence). In DNA, the CDR3 is TGTGCCAGCAGGCCAGGGGGCGAGCAGCCCCAGCATTTT. Amino acid sequence: CASRPGGEQPQHF.